This T cell receptor beta chain was recovered during a study of multiple sclerosis patients with progressive multifocal leukoencephalopathy. The time point here: time of PML onset. All patients had prior interferon beta, and all PML patients were female. T3 blood samples were collected at the time of PML onset. This table comes from immunoSEQ multiplex PCR, and its TCRdb copy is limited to in-frame clones, with some not included. Among approximately 27,000 clones listed, around 83% were seen once. CDR1 and CDR2 from the germline V gene are LNHDA and SQIVND (reference sequence). The CDR3 is made up of 13 amino acids. V gave up 2 bases and J gave up 4 bases, with 6 bases separating them.

The source was PBMCs, collected from a patient treated with natalizumab. V usage is TRBV19 and J usage is TRBJ1-5; D not resolved. This receptor was obtained from a woman aged 25 to 45 with progressive multifocal leukoencephalopathy. The CDR3 nucleotides read TGTGCCAGTAGTATAACCAGAAATCAGCCCCAGCATTTT. Protein: CASSITRNQPQHF.